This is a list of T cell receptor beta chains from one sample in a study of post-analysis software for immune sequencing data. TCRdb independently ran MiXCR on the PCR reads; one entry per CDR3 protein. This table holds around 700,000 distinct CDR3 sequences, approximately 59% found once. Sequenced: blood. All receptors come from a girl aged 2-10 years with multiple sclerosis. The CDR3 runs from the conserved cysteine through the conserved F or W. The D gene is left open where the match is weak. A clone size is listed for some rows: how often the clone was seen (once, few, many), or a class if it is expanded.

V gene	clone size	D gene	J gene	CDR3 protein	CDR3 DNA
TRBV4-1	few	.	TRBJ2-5	CASSQVEQGETQYF	TGCGCCAGCAGCCAAGTTGAGCAGGGTGAGACCCAGTACTTC
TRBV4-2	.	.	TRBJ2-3	CASSPTTGPDTQYF	TGTGCCAGCAGCCCCACCACAGGGCCAGATACGCAGTATTTT
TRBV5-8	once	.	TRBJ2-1	CASSFGKGKGFRVNEQFF	TGTGCCAGCAGCTTCGGGAAGGGAAAAGGGTTCCGGGTTAATGAGCAGTTCTTC
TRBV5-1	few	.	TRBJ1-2	CASRGVRGYTF	TGCGCCAGCAGAGGGGTGCGGGGCTACACCTTC
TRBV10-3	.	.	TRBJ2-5	CAISESKGKETQYF	TGTGCCATCAGTGAGTCGAAGGGGAAAGAGACCCAGTACTTC
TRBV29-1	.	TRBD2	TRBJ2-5	CSVDGGSGEQQYF	TGCAGCGTTGATGGCGGGAGCGGGGAACAGCAGTACTTC
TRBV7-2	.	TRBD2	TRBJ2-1	CATSVGTSGAYNEQFF	TGTGCCACCAGTGTCGGGACTAGCGGGGCTTACAATGAGCAGTTCTTC
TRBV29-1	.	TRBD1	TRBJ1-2	CSTAGTGRGYTF	TGCAGCACAGCCGGGACAGGGCGCGGCTACACCTTC
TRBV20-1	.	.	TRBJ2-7	CSARKSYPPTYEQYF	TGCAGTGCTAGAAAATCCTACCCACCGACCTACGAGCAGTACTTC
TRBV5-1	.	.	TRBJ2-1	CASSLVAGNNEQFF	TGCGCCAGCAGCTTGGTTGCAGGGAACAATGAGCAGTTCTTC
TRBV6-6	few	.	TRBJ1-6	CASSPGQHSYNSPLHF	TGTGCCAGCAGCCCTGGACAGCACTCCTATAATTCACCCCTCCACTTT
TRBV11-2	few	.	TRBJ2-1	CASSLGQGMSQFF	TGTGCCAGCAGCTTAGGGCAGGGAATGTCGCAGTTCTTC
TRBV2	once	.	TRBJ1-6	CANQQGYNSPLHF	TGTGCCAACCAGCAGGGGTATAATTCACCCCTCCACTTT
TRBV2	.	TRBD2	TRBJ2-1	CASSEFPLAGGSSYNEQFF	TGTGCCAGCAGTGAATTCCCTCTAGCGGGGGGGAGCTCCTACAATGAGCAGTTCTTC
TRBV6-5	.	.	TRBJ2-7	CASSYYGSSYEQYF	TGTGCCAGCAGTTACTACGGGTCCTCCTACGAGCAGTACTTC
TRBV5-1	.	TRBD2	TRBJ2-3	CASSSSGGTTDTQYF	TGCGCCAGCAGCAGCTCGGGGGGGACCACAGATACGCAGTATTTT
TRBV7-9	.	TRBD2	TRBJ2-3	CASTYSGGTLDTQYF	TGTGCCAGCACCTATAGCGGGGGGACCTTGGATACGCAGTATTTT
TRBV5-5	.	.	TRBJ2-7	CASSSGVGITGSYEQYF	TGTGCCAGCAGCTCCGGGGTCGGGATTACTGGGAGTTACGAGCAGTACTTC
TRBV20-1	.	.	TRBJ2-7	CSAIAQEDHEQYF	TGCAGTGCTATAGCCCAGGAGGACCACGAGCAGTACTTC
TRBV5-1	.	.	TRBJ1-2	CASSLGAYKDYGYTF	TGCGCCAGCAGCTTGGGGGCCTATAAGGACTATGGCTACACCTTC
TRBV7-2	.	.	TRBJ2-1	CASSPRGRADHNEQFF	TGTGCCAGCAGCCCTAGGGGCAGGGCCGATCACAATGAGCAGTTCTTC
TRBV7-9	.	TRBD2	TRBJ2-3	CASSPRGSGGATDTQYF	TGTGCCAGCAGCCCCCGGGGTAGCGGGGGGGCAACAGATACGCAGTATTTT
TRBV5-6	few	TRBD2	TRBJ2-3	CASRAGVTDTQYF	TGTGCCAGCAGGGCGGGGGTCACAGATACGCAGTATTTT
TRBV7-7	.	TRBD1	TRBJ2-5	CASSLKRQGGQETQYF	TGTGCCAGCAGCTTAAAAAGACAGGGGGGCCAAGAGACCCAGTACTTC
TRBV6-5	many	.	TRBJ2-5	CASSEGEEQETQYF	TGTGCCAGCAGTGAAGGGGAGGAGCAAGAGACCCAGTACTTC
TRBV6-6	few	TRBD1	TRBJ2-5	CASSYQGTGRETQYF	TGTGCCAGCAGTTACCAAGGGACAGGCCGAGAGACCCAGTACTTC
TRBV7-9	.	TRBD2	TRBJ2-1	CASPGKEREGSYNEQFF	TGTGCCAGTCCCGGTAAAGAGCGGGAGGGCTCCTACAATGAGCAGTTCTTC
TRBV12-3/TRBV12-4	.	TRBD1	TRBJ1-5	CASSPAPGKGQGLGQPQHF	TGTGCCAGCAGCCCTGCGCCGGGTAAGGGACAGGGGCTCGGTCAGCCCCAGCATTTT